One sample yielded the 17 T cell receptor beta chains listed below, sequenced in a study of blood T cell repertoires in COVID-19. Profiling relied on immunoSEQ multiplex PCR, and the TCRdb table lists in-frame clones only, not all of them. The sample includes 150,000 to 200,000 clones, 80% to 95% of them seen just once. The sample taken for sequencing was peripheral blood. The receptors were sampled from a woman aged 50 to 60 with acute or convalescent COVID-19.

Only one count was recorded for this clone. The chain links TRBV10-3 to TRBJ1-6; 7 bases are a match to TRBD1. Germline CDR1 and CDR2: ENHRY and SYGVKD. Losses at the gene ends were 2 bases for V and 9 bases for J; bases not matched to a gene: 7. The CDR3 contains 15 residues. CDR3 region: CAISEEGGFSSPLHF. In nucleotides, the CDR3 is TGTGCCATCAGTGAGGAAGGGGGCTTTAGTTCACCCCTCCACTTT.

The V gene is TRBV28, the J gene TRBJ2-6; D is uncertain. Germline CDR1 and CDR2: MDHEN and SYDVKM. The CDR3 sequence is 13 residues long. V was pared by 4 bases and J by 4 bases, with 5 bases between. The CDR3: CASSSRGANVLTF. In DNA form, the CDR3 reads TGTGCCAGCAGTTCGAGGGGGGCCAACGTCCTGACTTTC.

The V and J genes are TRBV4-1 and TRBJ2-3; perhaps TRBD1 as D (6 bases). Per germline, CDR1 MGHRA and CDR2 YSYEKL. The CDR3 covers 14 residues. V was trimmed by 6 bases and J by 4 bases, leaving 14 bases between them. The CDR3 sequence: CASSPSEGADTQYF. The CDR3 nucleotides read TGCGCCAGCAGTCCCTCCGAGGGGGCAGATACGCAGTATTTT.

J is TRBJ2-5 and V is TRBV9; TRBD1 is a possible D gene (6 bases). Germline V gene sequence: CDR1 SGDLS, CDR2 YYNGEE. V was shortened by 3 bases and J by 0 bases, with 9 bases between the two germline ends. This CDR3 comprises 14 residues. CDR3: CASSGTEDQETQYF. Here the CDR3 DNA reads TGTGCCAGCAGCGGGACAGAAGACCAAGAGACCCAGTACTTC.

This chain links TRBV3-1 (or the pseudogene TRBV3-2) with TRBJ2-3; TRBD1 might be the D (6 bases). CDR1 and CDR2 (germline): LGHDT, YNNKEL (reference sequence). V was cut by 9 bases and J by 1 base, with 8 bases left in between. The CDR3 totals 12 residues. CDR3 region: CASGQRTDTQYF. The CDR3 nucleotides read TGTGCCAGTGGACAGCGCACAGATACGCAGTATTTT.

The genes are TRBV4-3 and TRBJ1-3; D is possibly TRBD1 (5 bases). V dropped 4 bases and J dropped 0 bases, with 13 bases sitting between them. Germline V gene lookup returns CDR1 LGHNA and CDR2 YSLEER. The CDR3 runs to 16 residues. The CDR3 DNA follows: TGCGCCAGCAGCCGGGGACGGGGGATCTCTGGAAACACCATATATTTT. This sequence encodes CASSRGRGISGNTIYF.

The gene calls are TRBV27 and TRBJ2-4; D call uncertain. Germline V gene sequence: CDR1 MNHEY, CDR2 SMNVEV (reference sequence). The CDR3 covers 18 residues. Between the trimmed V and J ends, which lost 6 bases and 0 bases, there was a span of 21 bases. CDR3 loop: CASSPSDSAKRAKNIQYF. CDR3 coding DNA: TGTGCCAGCAGCCCTTCTGACTCCGCGAAGAGAGCCAAAAACATTCAGTACTTC.

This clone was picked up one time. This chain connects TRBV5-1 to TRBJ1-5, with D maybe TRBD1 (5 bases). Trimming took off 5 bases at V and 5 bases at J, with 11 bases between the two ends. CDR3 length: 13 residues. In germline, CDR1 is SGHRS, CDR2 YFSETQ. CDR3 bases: TGCGCCAGCAGGGCGGGAGGGGATCAGCCCCAGCATTTT. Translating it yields CASRAGGDQPQHF.

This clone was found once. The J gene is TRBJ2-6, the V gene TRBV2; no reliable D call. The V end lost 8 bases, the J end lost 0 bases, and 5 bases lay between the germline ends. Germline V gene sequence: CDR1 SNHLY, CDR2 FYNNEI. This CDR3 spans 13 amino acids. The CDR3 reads CASSISGANVLTF. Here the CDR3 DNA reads TGTGCCAGCTCCATCTCTGGGGCCAACGTCCTGACTTTC. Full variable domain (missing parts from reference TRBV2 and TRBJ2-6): EPEVTQTPSHQVTQMGQEVILRCVPISNHLYFYWYRQILGQKVEFLVSFYNNEISEKSEIFDDQFSVERPDGSNFTLKIRSTKLEDSAMYFCASSISGANVLTFGAGSRLTVL.

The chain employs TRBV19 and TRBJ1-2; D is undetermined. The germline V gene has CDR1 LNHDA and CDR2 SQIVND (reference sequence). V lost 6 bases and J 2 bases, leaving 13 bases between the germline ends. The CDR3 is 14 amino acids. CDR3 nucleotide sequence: TGTGCCAGTAGACCGGGAGAAAGAAACTATGGCTACACCTTC. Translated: CASRPGERNYGYTF.

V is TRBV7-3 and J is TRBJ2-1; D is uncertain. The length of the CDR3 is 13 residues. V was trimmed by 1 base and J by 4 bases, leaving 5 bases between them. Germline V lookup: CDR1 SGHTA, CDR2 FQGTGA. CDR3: CASSLNGYNEQFF. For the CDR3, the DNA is TGTGCCAGCAGCTTAAACGGTTACAATGAGCAGTTCTTC.

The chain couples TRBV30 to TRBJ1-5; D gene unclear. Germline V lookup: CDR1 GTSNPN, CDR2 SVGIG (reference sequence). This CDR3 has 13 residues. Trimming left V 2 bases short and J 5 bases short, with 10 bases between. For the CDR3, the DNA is TGTGCCTGGAGTCTATTAGGAGATCAGCCCCAGCATTTT. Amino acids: CAWSLLGDQPQHF.

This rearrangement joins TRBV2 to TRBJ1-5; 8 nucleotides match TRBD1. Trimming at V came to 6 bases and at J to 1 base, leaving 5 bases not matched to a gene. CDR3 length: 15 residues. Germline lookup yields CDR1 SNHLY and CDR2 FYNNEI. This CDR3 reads CASRGDRGSNQPQHF. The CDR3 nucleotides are TGTGCCAGCAGGGGAGACAGGGGAAGCAATCAGCCCCAGCATTTT.

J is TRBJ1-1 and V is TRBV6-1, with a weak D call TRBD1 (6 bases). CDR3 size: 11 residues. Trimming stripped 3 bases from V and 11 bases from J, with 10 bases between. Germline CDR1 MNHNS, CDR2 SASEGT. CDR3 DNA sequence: TGTGCCAGCAGTGAGGGGACAAGGGCTTTCTTT. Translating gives CASSEGTRAFF.

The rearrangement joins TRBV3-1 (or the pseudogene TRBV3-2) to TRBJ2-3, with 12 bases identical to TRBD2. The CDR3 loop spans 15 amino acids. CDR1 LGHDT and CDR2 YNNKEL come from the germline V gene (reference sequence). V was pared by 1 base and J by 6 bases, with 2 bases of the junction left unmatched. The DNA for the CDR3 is TGTGCCAGCAGCCAAGGACTAGCGGGGGTGGATACGCAGTATTTT. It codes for CASSQGLAGVDTQYF.

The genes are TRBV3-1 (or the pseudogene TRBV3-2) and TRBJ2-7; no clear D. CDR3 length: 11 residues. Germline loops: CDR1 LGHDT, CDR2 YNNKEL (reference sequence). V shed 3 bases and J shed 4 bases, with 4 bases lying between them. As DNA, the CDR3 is TGTGCCAGCAGCCAGGCTTACGAGCAGTACTTC. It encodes CASSQAYEQYF.

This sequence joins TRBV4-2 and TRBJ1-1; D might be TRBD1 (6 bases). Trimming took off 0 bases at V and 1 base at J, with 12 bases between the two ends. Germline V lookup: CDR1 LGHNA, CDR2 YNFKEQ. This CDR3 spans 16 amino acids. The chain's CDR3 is CASSQDGRGTNTEAFF. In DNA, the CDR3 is TGTGCCAGCAGCCAAGACGGGAGGGGGACGAACACTGAAGCTTTCTTT.